These 2 T cell receptor beta chains originate from one sample sequenced in a study of blood T cell repertoires in COVID-19. Measured with immunoSEQ multiplex PCR; TCRdb has only the in-frame clones, and not every one. The data hold about 200,000 clones, with 88% observed a single time. Material for sequencing was peripheral blood. The receptors shown here come from a man aged 18 to 29 with active or convalescent COVID-19.

The rearrangement uses TRBV5-6 and TRBJ2-2; TRBD1 matches 7 bases. The length of the CDR3 is 13 residues. V gave up 8 bases and J gave up 4 bases; unmatched junction bases: 5. The germline CDR1 and CDR2 sequences are SGHDT and YYEEEE. CDR3 nucleotides: TGTGCCAGTAAGGGGGCGATCACCGGGGAGCTGTTTTTT. This translates into CASKGAITGELFF.

V is TRBV5-6 and J is TRBJ1-6, with D unresolved. Germline V gene lookup returns CDR1 SGHDT and CDR2 YYEEEE. The CDR3 contains 17 residues. Trimming took 0 bases from V and 9 from J, leaving 19 bases between them. CDR3 sequence reads: CASSLAQARPGSSPLHF. The CDR3 DNA is TGTGCCAGCAGCTTGGCCCAGGCCCGCCCGGGGAGTTCACCCCTCCACTTT.